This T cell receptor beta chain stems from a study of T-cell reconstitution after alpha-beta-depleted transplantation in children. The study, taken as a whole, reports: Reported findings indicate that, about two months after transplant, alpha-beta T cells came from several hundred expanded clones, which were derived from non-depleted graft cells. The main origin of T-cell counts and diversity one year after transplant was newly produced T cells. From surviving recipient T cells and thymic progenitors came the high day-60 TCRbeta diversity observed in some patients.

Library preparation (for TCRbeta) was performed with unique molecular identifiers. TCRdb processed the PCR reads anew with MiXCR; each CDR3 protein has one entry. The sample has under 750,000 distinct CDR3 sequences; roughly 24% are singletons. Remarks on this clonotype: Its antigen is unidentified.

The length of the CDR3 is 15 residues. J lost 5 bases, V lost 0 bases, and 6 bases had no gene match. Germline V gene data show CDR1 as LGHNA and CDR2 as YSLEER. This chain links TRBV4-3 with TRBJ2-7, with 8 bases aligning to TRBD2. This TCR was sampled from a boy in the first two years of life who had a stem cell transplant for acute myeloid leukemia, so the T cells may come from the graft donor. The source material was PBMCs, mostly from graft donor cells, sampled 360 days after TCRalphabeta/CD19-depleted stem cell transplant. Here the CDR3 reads CASSQDLTGGDEQYF. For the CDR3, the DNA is TGCGCCAGCAGCCAAGATTTAACGGGGGGGGACGAGCAGTACTTC.